A single sample gave rise to the 27 T cell receptor beta chains below, sequenced in a study of beta chain features in type 1 diabetes (dated by TCRdb to 2016 to 2018). Receptor libraries were prepared by the immunoSEQ multiplex PCR assay. All of the isolated RNA was reverse transcribed with the High Capacity cDNA Reverse Transcription Kit, so expressed TCRB transcripts were sequenced. As stored in TCRdb, this immuneACCESS dataset retains in-frame rearrangements with V and J assigned. A fraction of the clones does not appear; measured against another copy, unresolved V genes explain less than half of the discrepancy, and the remainder lacks a known reason. The sample contains approximately 330,000 clones, 8% to 13% of them found a single time. About 0.015% of the sample comes from the top ten. Sample: naive CD4+ T cells from blood. Taken with the paper, the label for cell subset or site translates to: true naive CD4+ T cells. The receptor source for this set is a woman aged 30 to 39 in good health.

J is TRBJ2-1 and V is TRBV15; D unresolved. Germline V CDR1 and CDR2: LNHNV, YYDKDF (reference sequence). The germline V and J ends were trimmed by 6 bases and 0 bases, with 12 bases remaining between them. This CDR3 region has 15 residues. This CDR3 reads CATSYSNPSYNEQFF. Written as DNA, the CDR3 is TGTGCCACCAGTTATAGCAACCCCTCCTACAATGAGCAGTTCTTC.

The CDR3 nucleotides read TGCGCCAGCAGCTTGGGTTCGGGCGGGAGCTCCTACGAGCAGTACTTC. As protein: CASSLGSGGSSYEQYF. This sequence joins TRBV5-1 and TRBJ2-7, with 7 bases aligning to TRBD2. This CDR3 is 16 amino acids long. Germline CDR1 and CDR2: SGHRS and YFSETQ. V was pared by 0 bases and J by 0 bases, with 6 bases of the junction left unmatched.

This clone was detected only a few times. The chain links TRBV9 to TRBJ2-1; 7 positions match TRBD1. The CDR3 loop spans 14 amino acids. The germline gives CDR1 SGDLS, CDR2 YYNGEE. With V trimmed by 4 bases and J by 6 bases, 7 bases remained unmatched. The CDR3 loop is CASSPRQGANEQFF. In DNA form, the CDR3 reads TGTGCCAGCAGCCCCCGACAGGGTGCCAATGAGCAGTTCTTC.

The chain links TRBV7-2 to TRBJ2-2; the match to TRBD1 covers 10 bases. Germline V gives CDR1 SGHTA, CDR2 FQGNSA. The CDR3 length is 15 residues. The junction had 6 bases not matched to a gene; V was cut back by 5 bases and J by 6 bases. The CDR3 DNA follows: TGTGCCAGCAGCCGTACAGGACAGGGGGCCGGGGAGCTGTTTTTT. Translated, it gives CASSRTGQGAGELFF.

In its sample, this clone was seen a few times. This chain connects TRBV28 to TRBJ1-1, with D perhaps TRBD1 (6 bases). Germline CDR1 reads MDHEN; CDR2 reads SYDVKM. The CDR3 sequence is 14 residues long. Trimming shortened V by 5 bases and J by 4 bases, and 14 bases separated the two germline ends. The CDR3 DNA sequence: TGTGCCAGCAGTAACCTCGCCAGGGGCACTGAAGCTTTCTTT. Translated: CASSNLARGTEAFF.

The chain has TRBV20-1 and TRBJ2-1, with TRBD1 as a possible D gene (5 bases). Trimming took off 5 bases at V and 10 bases at J, with 12 bases between the two ends. This CDR3 is built from 11 residues. The germline gives CDR1 DFQATT, CDR2 SNEGSKA (reference sequence). The CDR3 sequence is CSALRVGEQFF. Written as DNA, the CDR3 is TGCAGTGCTCTCAGGGTAGGGGAGCAGTTCTTC.

This clone was detected only a few times. V is TRBV7-2 and J is TRBJ2-7, with 7 bases aligning to TRBD2. The CDR3 totals 14 residues. The V gene end was trimmed by 0 bases and the J gene end by 5 bases; junction bases not matched to a gene: 4. Germline V gene data show CDR1 as SGHTA and CDR2 as FQGNSA. The CDR3 protein is CASSLAGGPNEQYF. The CDR3 DNA sequence: TGTGCCAGCAGCTTAGCGGGAGGGCCTAACGAGCAGTACTTC.

CDR3 DNA sequence: TGTGCCACCAGCAGAGACGAGACTAGCGGGAATACCGGGGAGCTGTTTTTT. Translated: CATSRDETSGNTGELFF. The rearrangement joins TRBV15 to TRBJ2-2; 11 nucleotides line up with TRBD2. The germline gives CDR1 LNHNV, CDR2 YYDKDF (reference sequence). V was pared by 0 bases and J by 5 bases, with 5 bases of the junction left unmatched. This CDR3 contains 17 residues.

This clone has more than one count but fewer than ten. J is TRBJ1-2 and V is TRBV6-5; possible D gene TRBD1, 6 bases. CDR3 length: 15 residues. Germline values: CDR1 MNHEY, CDR2 SVGAGI. Between the trimmed V and J ends, which lost 0 bases and 4 bases, there was a span of 12 bases. The chain's CDR3 is CASSYSTGGPYGYTF. CDR3 nucleotide sequence: TGTGCCAGCAGTTACTCAACGGGGGGGCCCTATGGCTACACCTTC.

This clone was counted a few times. The sample carries other DNA sequences with the same CDR3. This sequence joins TRBV14 and TRBJ2-1, with 7 nucleotides matching TRBD2. Germline CDR1 and CDR2: SGHDN and FVKESK. The CDR3 length is 16 residues. With V trimmed by 1 base and J by 0 bases, 3 bases remained unmatched. CDR3 sequence: CASSQVGGSSYNEQFF. CDR3 DNA: TGTGCCAGCAGCCAAGTCGGCGGGAGCTCCTACAATGAGCAGTTCTTC.

This clone was observed a handful of times. The chain links TRBV7-8 to TRBJ2-3, with 8 nucleotides matching TRBD1. CDR1 is SGHVS, CDR2 FQNEAQ, per germline. The CDR3 contains 16 residues. J lost 3 bases, V lost 2 bases, and 7 bases had no gene match. The CDR3 loop reads CASSLSRTGLTDTQYF. The DNA for the CDR3 is TGTGCCAGCAGCTTATCGCGGACAGGGCTAACAGATACGCAGTATTTT.

In its sample, this clone was seen a few times. The chain recombines TRBV6-4 with TRBJ1-1; D might be TRBD1 (5 bases). Between the trimmed V and J ends, which lost 4 bases and 5 bases, there was a span of 11 bases. Per the germline V gene, CDR1 is MRHNA and CDR2 is SNTAGT. The CDR3 extends over 13 amino acids. The CDR3, as DNA: TGTGCCAGCAGTGCGGAGAAGGGGACTGAAGCTTTCTTT. It encodes CASSAEKGTEAFF.

The V call is TRBV27, the J call TRBJ2-1, with TRBD2 matching 9 bases. Trimming at V came to 5 bases and at J to 5 bases, leaving 7 bases not matched to a gene. In germline, CDR1 is MNHEY, CDR2 SMNVEV (reference sequence). CDR3 length equals 15 residues. In DNA, the CDR3 is TGTGCCAGCAGTCCTAGACTAGCGGAGAACAATGAGCAGTTCTTC. The encoded protein is CASSPRLAENNEQFF.

This clone came up a few times. The chain couples TRBV7-6 to TRBJ2-7; D call uncertain. The length of the CDR3 is 15 residues. Germline V gene lookup returns CDR1 SGHVS and CDR2 FNYEAQ. Trimming left V 3 bases short and J 0 bases short, with 12 bases between. The CDR3 DNA reads as TGTGCCAGCAGCTTGTCGTCCCAGATCTCCTACGAGCAGTACTTC. Its protein is CASSLSSQISYEQYF.

V usage is TRBV19 and J usage is TRBJ2-7; D gene ambiguous. Germline lookup yields CDR1 LNHDA and CDR2 SQIVND (reference sequence). Trimming cost V 3 bases and J 1 base, with 19 bases left between them. CDR3 length: 17 residues. Here the CDR3 DNA reads TGTGCCAGTAGTATCTTATACTCGACTGCCACTTCCTACGAGCAGTACTTC. This codes for CASSILYSTATSYEQYF.

The chain links TRBV7-2 to TRBJ2-4, with TRBD1 identical over 10 bases. This CDR3 spans 13 amino acids. With 4 bases clipped from V and 8 bases from J, the junction kept 2 bases outside the gene matches. CDR1 is SGHTA and CDR2 is FQGNSA in the germline V gene. The CDR3 nucleotides read TGTGCCAGCAGCTACGGGACAGGGGACATTCAGTACTTC. Translated: CASSYGTGDIQYF. Supplemented by reference TRBV7-2 and TRBJ2-4, the full variable domain reads GAGVSQSPSNKVTEKGKDVELRCDPISGHTALYWYRQSLGQGLEFLIYFQGNSAPDKSGLPSDRFSAERTGGSVSTLTIQRTQQEDSAVYLCASSYGTGDIQYFGAGTRLSVL.

The genes are TRBV7-3 and TRBJ2-7; the match to TRBD2 covers 9 bases. Germline CDR1 reads SGHTA; CDR2 reads FQGTGA. This CDR3 has 14 residues. V trimming: 3 bases; J trimming: 7 bases; junction bases outside the gene matches: 7. CDR3 nucleotide sequence: TGTGCCAGCAGCTTTACGGGACTAGCTCTGGAGCAGTACTTC. The encoded protein is CASSFTGLALEQYF.

The chain has TRBV14 and TRBJ2-7; D is perhaps TRBD2 (6 bases). Germline CDR1 reads SGHDN; CDR2 reads FVKESK. The CDR3 has 15 residues. Trimming took 1 base from V and 2 from J, leaving 12 bases between them. CDR3 in amino acids: CASSQAGAIPYEQYF. CDR3 in DNA: TGTGCCAGCAGCCAAGCGGGAGCGATACCCTACGAGCAGTACTTC. Complete variable domain (other parts from reference TRBV14 and TRBJ2-7): EAGVTQFPSHSVIEKGQTVTLRCDPISGHDNLYWYRRVMGKEIKFLLHFVKESKQDESGMPNNRFLAERTGGTYSTLKVQPAELEDSGVYFCASSQAGAIPYEQYFGPGTRLTVT.

This clone was seen a few times. The rearrangement uses TRBV6-5 and TRBJ1-5; 7 bases agree with TRBD1. The CDR3 contains 15 residues. J lost 2 bases, V lost 0 bases, and 1 base had no gene match. From germline, CDR1 is MNHEY and CDR2 SVGAGI. In DNA, the CDR3 is TGTGCCAGCAGTTACTCGGGGACAGGCAATCAGCCCCAGCATTTT. It codes for CASSYSGTGNQPQHF.

The chain employs TRBV6-4 and TRBJ2-7, with TRBD1 identical over 10 bases. The CDR3 extends over 14 amino acids. Germline trimming cut 5 bases from V and 3 bases from J; bases unmatched to any gene: 4. Germline V gene sequence: CDR1 MRHNA, CDR2 SNTAGT. CDR3 in DNA: TGTGCCAGCAGTCCCGGGACAGGGGTCTACGAGCAGTACTTC. Translation: CASSPGTGVYEQYF.

This clone was detected a few times. The chain has TRBV18 and TRBJ2-5; 8 bases map to TRBD1. Germline CDR1 is KGHSH and CDR2 is LQKENI. This CDR3 contains 16 residues. The ends lost 0 bases at V and 2 bases at J; junction bases unmatched: 5. CDR3 loop: CASSPPGQDLQETQYF. As DNA, the CDR3 is TGTGCCAGCTCACCACCGGGACAGGACTTACAAGAGACCCAGTACTTC.

This clone appeared a few times. The genes are TRBV18 and TRBJ1-1; 7 nucleotides align to TRBD1. The length of the CDR3 is 14 residues. V trimming: 6 bases; J trimming: 5 bases; junction bases outside the gene matches: 9. Germline V lookup: CDR1 KGHSH, CDR2 LQKENI. The CDR3 spells CASSSDRVRTEAFF. The CDR3 nucleotides read TGTGCCAGCTCTTCAGACAGGGTTCGGACTGAAGCTTTCTTT.

This clone was picked up a small number of times. The chain couples TRBV18 to TRBJ1-5, with 11 bases that match TRBD1. Germline V CDR1 and CDR2: KGHSH, LQKENI. The CDR3 sequence is 18 residues long. Trimming removed 6 bases from V and 0 bases from J; junction bases left unmatched: 10. The CDR3 sequence is CASSRTGGGVYSNQPQHF. CDR3 nucleotide sequence: TGTGCCAGCTCTCGGACAGGGGGCGGTGTTTATAGCAATCAGCCCCAGCATTTT.

The chain has TRBV7-2 and TRBJ2-5; D unclear. V lost 2 bases to trimming and J lost 3 bases, with 10 bases between them. Germline V gene data show CDR1 as SGHTA and CDR2 as FQGNSA. The CDR3 runs 14 residues. CDR3 protein: CASSLLVSKETQYF. CDR3 in DNA: TGTGCCAGCAGCTTACTGGTCAGTAAAGAGACCCAGTACTTC.

Here the CDR3 DNA reads TGTGCCAGCAGTGAACTGGGGGCGCAGGGCTACACCTTC. Its protein is CASSELGAQGYTF. The genes are TRBV2 and TRBJ1-2; a weak D match, TRBD1 (6 bases). This CDR3 is built from 13 residues. The V end was cut by 2 bases, the J end by 8 bases, with 12 bases between. The germline V gene encodes CDR1 SNHLY and CDR2 FYNNEI.

V usage is TRBV5-4 and J usage is TRBJ2-1; D perhaps matches TRBD1 (6 bases). Germline CDR1 SGHNT, CDR2 YYREEE (reference sequence). With 4 bases removed from V and 7 bases from J, the gap between germline ends came to 18 bases. This CDR3 has 15 residues. The CDR3 here is CASSDTGNRANEQFF. In DNA, the CDR3 is TGTGCCAGCAGCGACACAGGGAATCGAGCGAATGAGCAGTTCTTC.

This clone occurred a few times. The CDR3, as DNA: TGCAGCGTTGTAACATCAATTAGCACAGATACGCAGTATTTT. Residues: CSVVTSISTDTQYF. This sequence joins TRBV29-1 and TRBJ2-3; D call uncertain. The CDR3 is 14 amino acids. Per germline, CDR1 SQVTM and CDR2 ANQGSEA. V was pared by 4 bases and J by 0 bases, with 11 bases between.